Described below is a single TCR beta chain sequence and its context. Its antigen is unidentified. A much larger clone differs from this one at a single base, so this may be a read error. This entry belongs to a study of post-analysis software for immune sequencing data. Study outcomes and limitations: Multiple sclerosis was associated with a significant reduction in normalized Chao1 diversity relative to controls. Under F measure analysis, samples from one preparation batch co-clustered strongly. In patients, TRBV5-6, TRBV5-1 and TRBV20-1 belonged to four or five TRBV segments found more frequently than in controls.

CDR1 and CDR2 (germline): SGHVS, FQNEAQ. The V gene lost 1 base and the J gene lost 7 bases, with 11 bases spanning the gap. The CDR3 consists of 13 residues. Unique molecular identifiers were carried by the TCR beta cDNA libraries. From the PCR reads, TCRdb called clonotypes with MiXCR, one entry per CDR3 protein. This repertoire shows approximately 160,000 distinct CDR3 sequences, about 32% found once; its top ten account for over 1.2%. Sequencing used blood. The receptor comes from a girl aged 5 to 17 with multiple sclerosis. This chain connects TRBV7-8 to TRBJ2-7; D is perhaps TRBD1 (6 bases). CDR3 residues: CASSLGTVVEQYF. CDR3 DNA sequence: TGTGCCAGCAGCTTAGGGACAGTTGTTGAGCAGTACTTC.